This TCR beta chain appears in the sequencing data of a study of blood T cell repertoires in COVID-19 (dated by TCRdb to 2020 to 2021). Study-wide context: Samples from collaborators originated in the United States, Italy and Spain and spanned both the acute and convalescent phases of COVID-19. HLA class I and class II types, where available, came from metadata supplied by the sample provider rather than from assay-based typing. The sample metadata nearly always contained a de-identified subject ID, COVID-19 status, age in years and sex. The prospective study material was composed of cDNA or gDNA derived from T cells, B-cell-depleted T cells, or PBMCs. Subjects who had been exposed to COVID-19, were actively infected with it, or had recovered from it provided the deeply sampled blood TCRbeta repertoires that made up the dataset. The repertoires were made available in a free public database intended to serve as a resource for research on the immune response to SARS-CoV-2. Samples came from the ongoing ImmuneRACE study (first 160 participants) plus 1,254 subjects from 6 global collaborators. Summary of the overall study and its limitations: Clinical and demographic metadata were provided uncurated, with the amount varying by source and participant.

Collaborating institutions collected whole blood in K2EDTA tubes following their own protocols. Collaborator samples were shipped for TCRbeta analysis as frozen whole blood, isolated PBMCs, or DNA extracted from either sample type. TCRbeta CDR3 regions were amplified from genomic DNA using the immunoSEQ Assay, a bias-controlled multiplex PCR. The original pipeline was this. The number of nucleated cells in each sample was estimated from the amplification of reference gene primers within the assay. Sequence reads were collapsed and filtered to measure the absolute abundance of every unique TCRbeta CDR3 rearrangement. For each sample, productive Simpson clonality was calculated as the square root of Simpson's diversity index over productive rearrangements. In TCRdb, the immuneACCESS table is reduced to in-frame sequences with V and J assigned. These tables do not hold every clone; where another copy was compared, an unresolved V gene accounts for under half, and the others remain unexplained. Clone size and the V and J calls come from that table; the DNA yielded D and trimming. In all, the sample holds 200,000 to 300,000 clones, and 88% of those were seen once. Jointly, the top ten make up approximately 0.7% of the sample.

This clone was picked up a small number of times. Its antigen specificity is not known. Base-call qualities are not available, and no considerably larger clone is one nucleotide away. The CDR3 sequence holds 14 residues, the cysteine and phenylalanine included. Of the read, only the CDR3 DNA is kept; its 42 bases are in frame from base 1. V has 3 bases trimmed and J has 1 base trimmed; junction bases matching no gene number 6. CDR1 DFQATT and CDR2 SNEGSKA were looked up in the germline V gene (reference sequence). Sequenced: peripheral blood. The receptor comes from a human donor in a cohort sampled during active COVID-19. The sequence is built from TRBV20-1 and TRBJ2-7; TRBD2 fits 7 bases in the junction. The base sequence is TGCAGTGCTAGTACCCGGACTAGTTCCTACGAGCAGTACTTC. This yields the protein CSASTRTSSYEQYF.